This TCR beta chain is drawn from a study of graft-versus-host responses after intestinal transplantation. Study-level information: Recipients underwent multivisceral, liver-intestinal, or isolated intestinal transplants.

TCRdb's copy holds only in-frame clones and misses some; the assay was immunoSEQ multiplex PCR. In the table there are fewer than 110,000 clones, under 95% of which are singletons. Study observations and caveats: When patients had graft-donor T cell macrochimerism, their allografts held high graft-versus-host to host-versus-graft clonal ratios. In recipient marrow, GvH clones were found, and some appeared first in ileum or blood.

The CDR3 has 13 residues. Germline V gene lookup returns CDR1 SGHVS and CDR2 FNYEAQ. Trimming pared 3 bases from V and 5 bases from J, leaving 11 bases between. About this clone itself: As yet, its antigen is unknown.

Specimen: unstimulated CD8+ T cells sorted from spleen or lymph node cells, collected before intestinal transplant. The receptor was derived from a human donor who received an intestinal transplant. The rearrangement links TRBV7-6 to TRBJ2-7; D unresolved. CDR3 residues: CASSFGSIDEQYF. The CDR3, as DNA: TGTGCCAGCAGCTTCGGAAGTATCGACGAGCAGTACTTC.